This T cell receptor (beta chain) comes out of a study of blood T cells in healthy people across ages. The V and J ends lost 0 bases and 6 bases respectively, with 15 bases between them. The CDR3 covers 16 residues. The germline V gene has CDR1 MNHEY and CDR2 SVGAGI. No fewer than 5.5 micrograms of total RNA were isolated from every sample. PCR was performed a second time for about 7 to 11 cycles using a sample-barcoded 5' primer and a J-beta primer mix. No fewer than 2.5 million CDR3-containing paired-end reads came from each sample. TCRdb reprocessed the 5' RACE reads with MiXCR, giving one entry per CDR3 protein. The repertoire includes fewer than 950,000 distinct CDR3 sequences, roughly 34% of them detected once, and over 10% sits in the top ten.

Material: blood. The chain is built from TRBV6-5 and TRBJ2-1; no definite D call. The clonotype originates from a man younger than 35 in good health. CDR3 nucleotides: TGTGCCAGCAGTTACTCGGCTACAGTTGACTCCAATGAGCAGTTCTTC. Protein sequence: CASSYSATVDSNEQFF.